The source of this T cell receptor (beta chain) is a study of T cell responses to AZD1222 COVID-19 vaccine. J lost 7 bases, V lost 2 bases, and 7 bases had no gene match. The CDR3 covers 15 residues. The germline V gene encodes CDR1 MDHEN and CDR2 SYDVKM. This table comes from immunoSEQ multiplex PCR, and its TCRdb copy is limited to in-frame clones, with some not included. Altogether some 200,000 clones are present, around 90% being singletons, with the ten largest covering 0.99%. The specimen was peripheral blood, collected on day 0 of AZD1222 vaccination. The rearrangement joins TRBV28 to TRBJ1-2; 10 bases agree with TRBD1. This clonotype originated in an adult in good health. The CDR3 is CASSLMGQGKVGYTF. As DNA, the CDR3 is TGTGCCAGCAGTTTAATGGGACAGGGGAAGGTTGGCTACACCTTC.